This T cell receptor beta chain comes out of a study of T-cell reconstitution after alpha-beta-depleted transplantation in children. Findings of the study overall: T-cell counts and diversity at one year following transplant were attributed mainly to newly produced T cells. Recipient T cells and thymic progenitors that survived were the source of the high TCRbeta diversity seen at day 60 in some patients. There were reportedly several hundred expanded graft clones from which alpha-beta T cells came about two months after transplant.

V gave up 5 bases and J gave up 1 base; unmatched junction bases: 10. Germline V gene data show CDR1 as MNHEY and CDR2 as SMNVEV (reference sequence). The CDR3 has 17 amino acids. Unique molecular identifiers featured in how the TCRbeta library was prepared. MiXCR, run by TCRdb on the PCR reads, gives a single entry per CDR3 protein. The table has fewer than 700,000 distinct CDR3 sequences, 10% to 15% seen once; the top ten hold about 2.2%. The table lists this clonotype with a few counts. Its antigen is still unknown. The chain recombines TRBV27 with TRBJ2-7; 11 bases fit TRBD2. Sequenced material: PBMCs, mostly from graft donor cells, taken 360 days after TCRalphabeta/CD19-depleted stem cell transplant. This receptor was taken from a male patient younger than 18 who had a stem cell transplant for acute myeloid leukemia, so the T cells may come from the graft donor. The CDR3 bases are TGTGCCAGCAGTCGGAGTGTCGGGACTAGCGGATCCTACGAGCAGTACTTC. Residues: CASSRSVGTSGSYEQYF.